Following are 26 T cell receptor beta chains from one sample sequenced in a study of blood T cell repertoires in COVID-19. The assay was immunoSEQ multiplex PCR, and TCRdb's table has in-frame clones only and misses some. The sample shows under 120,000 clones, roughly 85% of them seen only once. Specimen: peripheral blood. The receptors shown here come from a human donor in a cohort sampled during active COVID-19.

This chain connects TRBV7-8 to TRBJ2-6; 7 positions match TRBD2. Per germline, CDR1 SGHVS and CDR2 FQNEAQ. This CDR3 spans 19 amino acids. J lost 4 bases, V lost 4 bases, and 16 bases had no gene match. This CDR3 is CASSSPGEGSRGGANVLTF. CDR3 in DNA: TGTGCCAGCAGCTCACCCGGGGAGGGAAGTCGTGGAGGGGCCAACGTCCTGACTTTC.

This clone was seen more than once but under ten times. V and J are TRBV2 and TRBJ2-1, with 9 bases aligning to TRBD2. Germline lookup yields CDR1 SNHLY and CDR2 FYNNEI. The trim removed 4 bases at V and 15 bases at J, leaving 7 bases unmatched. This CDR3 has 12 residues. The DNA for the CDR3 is TGTGCCAGCAGTGTCGGAGCGGGGGGTGTGTTCTTC. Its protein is CASSVGAGGVFF.

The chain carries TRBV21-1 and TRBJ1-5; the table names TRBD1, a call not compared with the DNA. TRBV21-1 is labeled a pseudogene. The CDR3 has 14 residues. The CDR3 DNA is TGTGCCAGCAAAGAGGACAGGTCCAATCAGCCCCAGCATTTT. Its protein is CASKEDRSNQPQHF.

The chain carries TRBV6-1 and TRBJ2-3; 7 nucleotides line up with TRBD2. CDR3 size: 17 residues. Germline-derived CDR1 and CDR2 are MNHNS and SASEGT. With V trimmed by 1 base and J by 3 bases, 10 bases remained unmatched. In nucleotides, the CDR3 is TGTGCCAGCAGTGAAGGGACTAGGGGTAAAAGGACAGATACGCAGTATTTT. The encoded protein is CASSEGTRGKRTDTQYF.

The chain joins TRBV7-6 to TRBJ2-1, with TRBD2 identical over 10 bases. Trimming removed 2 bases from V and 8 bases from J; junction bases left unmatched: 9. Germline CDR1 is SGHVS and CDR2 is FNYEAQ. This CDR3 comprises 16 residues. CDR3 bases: TGTGCCAGCAGCTTATCTAGCGGGGGTGATTTTGATGAGCAGTTCTTC. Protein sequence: CASSLSSGGDFDEQFF.

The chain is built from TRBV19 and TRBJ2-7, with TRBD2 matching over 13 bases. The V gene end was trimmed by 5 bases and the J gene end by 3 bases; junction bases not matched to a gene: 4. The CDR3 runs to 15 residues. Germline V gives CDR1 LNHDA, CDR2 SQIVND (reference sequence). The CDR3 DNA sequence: TGTGCCAGTAGTGGGGGACTAGCGGGGAGCTACGAGCAGTACTTC. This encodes CASSGGLAGSYEQYF.

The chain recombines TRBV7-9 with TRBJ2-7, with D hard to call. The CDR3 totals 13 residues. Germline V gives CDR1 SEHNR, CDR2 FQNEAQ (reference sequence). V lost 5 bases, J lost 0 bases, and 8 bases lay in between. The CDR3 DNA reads TGTGCCAGCAGCCATGACAACTCCTACGAGCAGTACTTC. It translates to CASSHDNSYEQYF.

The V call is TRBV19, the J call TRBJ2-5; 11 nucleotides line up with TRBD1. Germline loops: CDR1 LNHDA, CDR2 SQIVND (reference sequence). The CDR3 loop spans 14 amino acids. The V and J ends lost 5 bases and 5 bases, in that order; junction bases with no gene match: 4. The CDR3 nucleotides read TGTGCCAGTAGTGGACAGGGGGCTCGGGAGACCCAGTACTTC. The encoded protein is CASSGQGARETQYF.

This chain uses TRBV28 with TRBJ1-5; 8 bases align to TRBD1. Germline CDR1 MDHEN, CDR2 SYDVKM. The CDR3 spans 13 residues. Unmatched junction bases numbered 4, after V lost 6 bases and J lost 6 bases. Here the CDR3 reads CASSDRGGQPQHF. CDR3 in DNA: TGTGCCAGCAGCGACAGGGGCGGTCAGCCCCAGCATTTT.

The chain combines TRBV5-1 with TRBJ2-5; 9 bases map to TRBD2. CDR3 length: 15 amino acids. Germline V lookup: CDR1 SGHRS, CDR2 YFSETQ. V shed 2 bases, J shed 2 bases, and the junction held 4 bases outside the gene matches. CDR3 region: CASSFASGNQETQYF. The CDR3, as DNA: TGCGCCAGCAGCTTTGCTAGCGGGAATCAAGAGACCCAGTACTTC. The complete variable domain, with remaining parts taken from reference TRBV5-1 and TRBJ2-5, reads KAGVTQTPRYLIKTRGQQVTLSCSPISGHRSVSWYQQTPGQGLQFLFEYFSETQRNKGNFPGRFSGRQFSNSRSEMNVSTLELGDSALYLCASSFASGNQETQYFGPGTRLLVL.

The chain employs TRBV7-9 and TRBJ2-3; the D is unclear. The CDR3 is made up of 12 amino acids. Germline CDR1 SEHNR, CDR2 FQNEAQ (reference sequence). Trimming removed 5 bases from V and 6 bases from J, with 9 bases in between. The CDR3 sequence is CASSLLRDTQYF. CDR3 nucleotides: TGTGCCAGCAGCCTCCTGAGGGATACGCAGTATTTT.

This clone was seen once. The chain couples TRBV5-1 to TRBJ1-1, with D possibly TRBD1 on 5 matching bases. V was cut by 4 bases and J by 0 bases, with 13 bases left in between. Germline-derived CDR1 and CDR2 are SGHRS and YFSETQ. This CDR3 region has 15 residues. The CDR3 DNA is TGCGCCAGCAGCCCAATAGACAGCCTGAACACTGAAGCTTTCTTT. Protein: CASSPIDSLNTEAFF.

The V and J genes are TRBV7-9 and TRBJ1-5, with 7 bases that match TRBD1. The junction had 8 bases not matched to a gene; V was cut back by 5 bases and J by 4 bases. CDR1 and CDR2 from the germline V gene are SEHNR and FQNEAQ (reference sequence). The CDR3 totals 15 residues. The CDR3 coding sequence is TGTGCCAGCAGCCCGCCCGGGACAGATAATCAGCCCCAGCATTTT. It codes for CASSPPGTDNQPQHF.

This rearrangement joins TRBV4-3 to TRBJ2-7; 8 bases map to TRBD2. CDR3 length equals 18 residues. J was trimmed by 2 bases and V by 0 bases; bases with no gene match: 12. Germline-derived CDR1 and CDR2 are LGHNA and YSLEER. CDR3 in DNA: TGCGCCAGCAGCCAAGAGGGGGAGGCTAGCGGGTTCCCCTACGAGCAGTACTTC. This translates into CASSQEGEASGFPYEQYF.

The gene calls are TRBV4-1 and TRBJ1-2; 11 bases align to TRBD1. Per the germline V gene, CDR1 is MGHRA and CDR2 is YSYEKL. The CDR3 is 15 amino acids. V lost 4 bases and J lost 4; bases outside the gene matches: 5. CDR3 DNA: TGCGCCAGCAGCCCCGGGACAGGGGGACTCTATGGCTACACCTTC. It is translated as CASSPGTGGLYGYTF.

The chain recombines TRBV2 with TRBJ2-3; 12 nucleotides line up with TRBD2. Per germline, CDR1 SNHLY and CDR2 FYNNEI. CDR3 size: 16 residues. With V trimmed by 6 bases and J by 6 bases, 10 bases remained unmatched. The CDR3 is CASRLRTSGALDTQYF. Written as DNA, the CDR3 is TGTGCCAGCAGGCTACGGACTAGCGGGGCCCTCGATACGCAGTATTTT.

The CDR3 loop reads CASSQGQGSYGYTF. The CDR3, as DNA: TGTGCCAGCAGTCAGGGACAGGGGAGCTATGGCTACACCTTC. V is TRBV28 and J is TRBJ1-2; 10 bases are shared with TRBD1. V lost 5 bases, J lost 4 bases, and 4 bases stayed unmatched. There are 14 residues in the CDR3. CDR1 and CDR2 from the germline V gene are MDHEN and SYDVKM.

CDR3 sequence: CASSTRTGHGSGNTIYF. The DNA of the CDR3 is TGTGCCAGTAGTACTCGAACGGGACACGGCTCTGGAAACACCATATATTTT. This chain links TRBV19 with TRBJ1-3, with D perhaps TRBD1 (6 bases). Germline V lookup: CDR1 LNHDA, CDR2 SQIVND (reference sequence). Trimming removed 4 bases at V and 0 bases at J, with 16 bases between. CDR3 length: 17 residues.

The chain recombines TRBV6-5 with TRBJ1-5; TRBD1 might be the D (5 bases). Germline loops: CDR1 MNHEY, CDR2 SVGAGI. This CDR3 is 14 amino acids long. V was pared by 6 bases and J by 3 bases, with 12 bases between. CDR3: CASRGPPYNQPQHF. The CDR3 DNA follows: TGTGCCAGCAGGGGGCCGCCTTACAATCAGCCCCAGCATTTT.

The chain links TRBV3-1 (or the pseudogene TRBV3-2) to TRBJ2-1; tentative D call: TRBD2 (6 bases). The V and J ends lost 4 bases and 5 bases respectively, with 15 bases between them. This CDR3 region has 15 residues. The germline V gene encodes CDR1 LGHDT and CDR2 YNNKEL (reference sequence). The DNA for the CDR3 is TGTGCCAGCAGCCTCCAAGGGAGGATCCACAATGAGCAGTTCTTC. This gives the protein CASSLQGRIHNEQFF.

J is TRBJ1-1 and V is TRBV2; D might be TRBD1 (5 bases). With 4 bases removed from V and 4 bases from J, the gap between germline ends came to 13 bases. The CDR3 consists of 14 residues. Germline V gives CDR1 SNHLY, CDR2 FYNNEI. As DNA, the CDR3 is TGTGCCAGCAGTGTAGTCGGGGGGATCACTGAAGCTTTCTTT. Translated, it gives CASSVVGGITEAFF.

The CDR3 sequence: CASSFSTNYGYTF. CDR3 DNA: TGTGCCAGCAGTTTCTCTACTAACTATGGCTACACCTTC. The chain has TRBV27 and TRBJ1-2; D ambiguous. CDR1 and CDR2 from the germline V gene are MNHEY and SMNVEV (reference sequence). The CDR3 loop spans 13 amino acids. V gave up 3 bases and J gave up 0 bases, with 5 bases separating them.

The chain's CDR3 is CASRYGTATNEKLFF. CDR3 DNA sequence: TGTGCCAGCAGATATGGGACAGCAACTAATGAAAAACTGTTTTTT. The rearrangement uses TRBV27 and TRBJ1-4; 7 bases are a match to TRBD1. The CDR3 contains 15 residues. Per the germline V gene, CDR1 is MNHEY and CDR2 is SMNVEV (reference sequence). The J segment lost 0 bases and the V segment lost 6 bases, leaving 4 bases of the junction unmatched.

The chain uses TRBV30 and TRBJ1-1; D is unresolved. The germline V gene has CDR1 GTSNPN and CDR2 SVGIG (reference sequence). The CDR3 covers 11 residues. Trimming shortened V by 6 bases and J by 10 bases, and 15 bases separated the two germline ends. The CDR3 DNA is TGTGCCTGTTTAGACACAGTATCAGCTTTCTTT. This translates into CACLDTVSAFF.

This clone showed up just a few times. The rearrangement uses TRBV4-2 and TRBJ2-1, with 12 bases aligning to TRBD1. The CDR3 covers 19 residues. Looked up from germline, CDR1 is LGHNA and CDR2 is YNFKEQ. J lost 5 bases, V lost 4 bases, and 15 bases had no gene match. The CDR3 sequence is CASSRVPGQGAEDDNEQFF. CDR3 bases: TGTGCCAGCAGCCGAGTCCCGGGACAGGGGGCGGAGGATGACAATGAGCAGTTCTTC.

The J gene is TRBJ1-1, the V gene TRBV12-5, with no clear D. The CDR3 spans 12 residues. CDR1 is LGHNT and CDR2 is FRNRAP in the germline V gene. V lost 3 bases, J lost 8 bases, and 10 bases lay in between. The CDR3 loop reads CASGLDVYEAFF. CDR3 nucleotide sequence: TGTGCTAGTGGTTTAGATGTCTACGAAGCTTTCTTT.